The following is a T cell receptor beta chain sequence with its context. The clone's antigen remains unknown. It has no much larger one-base neighbor in the sample; base qualities were not kept. One collaborating source in Seattle enrolled patients while the patients were actively infected and followed the patients over time throughout the course of disease. The collaborating institutions used their own protocols to collect whole blood in K2EDTA tubes. For TCRbeta analysis, collaborators shipped samples in one of three forms: frozen whole blood, isolated PBMCs, or DNA extracted from either of those sample types. The CDR3 starts with the cysteine, ends with the phenylalanine, and has 18 residues. Just the 54-base CDR3 DNA is kept, in frame starting at base 1. V sheds 5 bases and J sheds 0 bases, leaving 19 bases between their ends. For CDR1 and CDR2, the germline V gene lists LGHNA and YNFKEQ. TCRbeta CDR3 regions were amplified from genomic DNA using the immunoSEQ Assay, a bias-controlled multiplex PCR. In the authors' own workflow: Nucleated cell counts per sample were estimated from amplification of reference gene primers within the assay. Sequence reads were collapsed and filtered to measure the absolute abundance of every unique TCRbeta CDR3 rearrangement. For each sample, productive Simpson clonality was calculated as the square root of Simpson's diversity index across productive rearrangements. In TCRdb, the immuneACCESS table is reduced to in-frame sequences with V and J assigned. These tables do not hold every clone; where another copy was compared, an unresolved V gene accounts for under half, and the others remain unexplained. Clonal size and the V and J genes are those of that table, whereas D and trimming came from the DNA. Across this sample there are 68,000 or so clones, with roughly 91% seen only once. Under 0.65% of the sample is taken by the ten largest.

These data are taken from a study of blood T cell repertoires in COVID-19 (dated by TCRdb to the early 2020s). Concerning the study at large: Samples from collaborators originated in the United States, Italy and Spain and spanned both the acute and convalescent phases of COVID-19. The prospective study material was composed of cDNA or gDNA derived from T cells, B-cell-depleted T cells, or PBMCs. Deeply sampled blood TCRbeta repertoires from subjects exposed to, actively infected with, or recovered from COVID-19 were included in the dataset. A freely available public database, intended as a resource for researchers studying the immune response to SARS-CoV-2, is where the repertoires were released. The samples were drawn from the first 160 participants of the ongoing ImmuneRACE study and from 1,254 subjects provided by 6 global collaborators. Sample metadata almost always included a de-identified subject ID, COVID-19 status, age in years and sex. Where HLA class I and class II types were available, the types were taken from metadata supplied by the sample provider, not from assay-based typing. General study outcomes and caveats: The quantity of clinical and demographic metadata differed by source and by participant and was supplied without curation.

This TCR derives from a man aged 50 or older with COVID-19, enrolled during active disease. The chain employs TRBV4-2 and TRBJ1-4, with no reliable assignment of the D segment. Sequencing was performed on peripheral blood. The sequenced DNA: TGTGCCAGCAGCACCCGGTGGGGAGGAGAAACAACTAATGAAAAACTGTTTTTT. This translates into CASSTRWGGETTNEKLFF.